A selection of T cell receptor beta chains follows, all from one sample in a study of blood T cell repertoires in COVID-19. The data were produced by immunoSEQ multiplex PCR, yet TCRdb's version contains in-frame clones alone and is incomplete. The table lists roughly 38,000 clones, around four fifths of them singletons, with roughly 14% in the top ten. Sequencing input: peripheral blood. The receptors were sampled from a human donor in a cohort sampled during active COVID-19. CDR3s include the opening cysteine and the closing phenylalanine or tryptophan. D genes are given only for firm matches. Clone size appears in some rows only: once, few, many, or a class for an expanded clone.

V gene: TRBV5-1; J gene: TRBJ2-7; D gene: .; clone size: .; CDR3 DNA: TGCGCCAGTAGGAATGACAGGTGGTTCGACGAGCAGTACTTC; CDR3 protein: CASRNDRWFDEQYF
V gene: TRBV12-5; J gene: TRBJ1-5; D gene: .; clone size: .; CDR3 DNA: TGTGCTAGTGGCCTATATCAGCCCCAGCATTTT; CDR3 protein: CASGLYQPQHF
V gene: TRBV10-1; J gene: TRBJ1-1; D gene: .; clone size: few; CDR3 DNA: TGCGCCACCACCCGCAGGGGAGGGTGCAGGGAGGGTCCCACTGAAGCTTTCTTT; CDR3 protein: CATTRRGGCREGPTEAFF
V gene: TRBV5-4; J gene: TRBJ2-1; D gene: TRBD1; clone size: .; CDR3 DNA: TGTGCCAGCAGCTTGGTCTCTACAGGGGCTTTATCCTACAATGAGCAGTTCTTC; CDR3 protein: CASSLVSTGALSYNEQFF
V gene: TRBV6-5; J gene: TRBJ2-1; D gene: TRBD2; clone size: medium-sized; CDR3 DNA: TGTGCCAGCAGTACGGGCTCCCGGGGGGATGAGCAGTTCTTC; CDR3 protein: CASSTGSRGDEQFF
V gene: TRBV4-3; J gene: TRBJ1-5; D gene: .; clone size: .; CDR3 DNA: TGCGCCAGCAGCCAAGATTGGGGCAGGGGCCCGCCCCAGCATTTT; CDR3 protein: CASSQDWGRGPPQHF
V gene: TRBV7-8; J gene: TRBJ2-3; D gene: TRBD2; clone size: .; CDR3 DNA: TGTGCCAGCAGCTCTAGCGGGGGGGCGCATACGCAGTATTTT; CDR3 protein: CASSSSGGAHTQYF
V gene: TRBV3-1/TRBV3-2; J gene: TRBJ1-2; D gene: TRBD1; clone size: .; CDR3 DNA: TGTGCCAGCAGCCGAACCTCCGGGACAGCCAACTATGGCTACACCTTC; CDR3 protein: CASSRTSGTANYGYTF
V gene: TRBV9; J gene: TRBJ2-3; D gene: .; clone size: .; CDR3 DNA: TGTGCCAGCAGCGTATCCACTAGCACAGATACGCAGTATTTT; CDR3 protein: CASSVSTSTDTQYF
V gene: TRBV28; J gene: TRBJ2-2; D gene: TRBD1; clone size: .; CDR3 DNA: TGTGCCAGCAGTTTGGGGGACAGAGACACCGGGGAGCTGTTTTTT; CDR3 protein: CASSLGDRDTGELFF
V gene: TRBV19; J gene: TRBJ1-2; D gene: .; clone size: few; CDR3 DNA: TGTGCCAGTAGTATAGGTACACCAACCTATGGCTACACCTTC; CDR3 protein: CASSIGTPTYGYTF
V gene: TRBV7-9; J gene: TRBJ1-3; D gene: TRBD1; clone size: few; CDR3 DNA: TGTGCCAGCACCCGTGCGACAGGGGGTGAAAACACCATATATTTT; CDR3 protein: CASTRATGGENTIYF
V gene: TRBV5-4; J gene: TRBJ2-3; D gene: TRBD2; clone size: .; CDR3 DNA: TGTGCCAGCAGCTTGGTCGCAGCGGGACCCACAGATACGCAGTATTTT; CDR3 protein: CASSLVAAGPTDTQYF
V gene: TRBV3-1/TRBV3-2; J gene: TRBJ2-7; D gene: TRBD2; clone size: .; CDR3 DNA: TGTGCCAGCAGCCAAGGACTAGCGGGTGTATACGAGCAGTACTTC; CDR3 protein: CASSQGLAGVYEQYF
V gene: TRBV20-1; J gene: TRBJ2-2; D gene: .; clone size: .; CDR3 DNA: TGCAGTGCTAGAGATCGCGGGGAGCTGTTTTTT; CDR3 protein: CSARDRGELFF
V gene: TRBV10-3; J gene: TRBJ1-4; D gene: .; clone size: .; CDR3 DNA: TGTGCCACCGGGGGTGCAACTAATGAAAAACTGTTTTTT; CDR3 protein: CATGGATNEKLFF
V gene: TRBV6-5; J gene: TRBJ2-7; D gene: .; clone size: .; CDR3 DNA: TGTGCCAGCAGTTCCGTGCCAGGGGACGAGCAGTACTTC; CDR3 protein: CASSSVPGDEQYF
V gene: TRBV3-1/TRBV3-2; J gene: TRBJ2-2; D gene: TRBD2; clone size: .; CDR3 DNA: TGTGCCAGCAGCTTAAGCGGGGGGGCCGGGGAGCTGTTTTTT; CDR3 protein: CASSLSGGAGELFF
V gene: TRBV10-3; J gene: TRBJ2-1; D gene: .; clone size: .; CDR3 DNA: TGTGCCACCCAGGGGACCCCAGGGGAACAGTTCTTC; CDR3 protein: CATQGTPGEQFF
V gene: TRBV6-5; J gene: TRBJ1-2; D gene: .; clone size: .; CDR3 DNA: TGTGCCAGCAGTTACATTATGTCAAGGAGCGATGGCTACACCTTC; CDR3 protein: CASSYIMSRSDGYTF
V gene: TRBV4-3; J gene: TRBJ2-6; D gene: .; clone size: once; CDR3 DNA: TGCGCCAGCAGCCAAGAGCGGGAAAAAAATATCTCTGGGGCCAACGTCCTGACTTTC; CDR3 protein: CASSQEREKNISGANVLTF
V gene: TRBV12-3/TRBV12-4; J gene: TRBJ1-6; D gene: .; clone size: few; CDR3 DNA: TGTGCCAGCTCCGATGGCCCTCGGGCCCTCCACTTT; CDR3 protein: CASSDGPRALHF
V gene: TRBV3-1/TRBV3-2; J gene: TRBJ1-6; D gene: .; clone size: .; CDR3 DNA: TGTGCCAGCAGCCAACTCGTAAATTCACCCCTCCACTTT; CDR3 protein: CASSQLVNSPLHF
V gene: TRBV7-2; J gene: TRBJ1-6; D gene: .; clone size: .; CDR3 DNA: TGTGCCAGCAGCTTAGGTCCCGGGATGGATTCACCCCTCCACTTT; CDR3 protein: CASSLGPGMDSPLHF
V gene: TRBV7-2; J gene: TRBJ2-5; D gene: TRBD2; clone size: .; CDR3 DNA: TGTGCCAGCAGCTTCGGGACTAGCCCCCGCGAGACCCAGTACTTC; CDR3 protein: CASSFGTSPRETQYF
V gene: TRBV19; J gene: TRBJ2-1; D gene: TRBD1; clone size: .; CDR3 DNA: TGTGCCAGTAGTTCCGACAGGGGTCTCTACAATGAGCAGTTCTTC; CDR3 protein: CASSSDRGLYNEQFF
V gene: TRBV5-1; J gene: TRBJ2-5; D gene: TRBD1; clone size: .; CDR3 DNA: TGCGCCAGCAGCTTGGGGACAGGGGTGGAGACCCAGTACTTC; CDR3 protein: CASSLGTGVETQYF
V gene: TRBV12-5; J gene: TRBJ1-1; D gene: .; clone size: .; CDR3 DNA: TGTGCTAGTGGGCTGAGTGACAGAACAACTTTCTTT; CDR3 protein: CASGLSDRTTFF
V gene: TRBV11-3; J gene: TRBJ2-2; D gene: .; clone size: .; CDR3 DNA: TGTGCCAGCAGCTCTAGGTTTGGGGAGCTGTTTTTT; CDR3 protein: CASSSRFGELFF
V gene: TRBV5-4; J gene: TRBJ2-5; D gene: .; clone size: .; CDR3 DNA: TGTGCCAGCAGCTTGGGTCCCAGGGAACAAGAGACCCAGTACTTC; CDR3 protein: CASSLGPREQETQYF
V gene: TRBV6-4; J gene: TRBJ2-1; D gene: TRBD1; clone size: .; CDR3 DNA: TGTGCCAGCAGTGAGGGACAGCAACAGTTCTTC; CDR3 protein: CASSEGQQQFF
V gene: TRBV7-2; J gene: TRBJ1-1; D gene: TRBD1; clone size: few; CDR3 DNA: TGTGCCAGCAGCTTTATGGACAGGGAAGCTTTCTTT; CDR3 protein: CASSFMDREAFF
V gene: TRBV10-3; J gene: TRBJ2-1; D gene: TRBD2; clone size: .; CDR3 DNA: TGTGCCATCAGTGACGGGACTAGCAGTCCCAATGAGCAGTTCTTC; CDR3 protein: CAISDGTSSPNEQFF
V gene: TRBV30; J gene: TRBJ2-7; D gene: .; clone size: few; CDR3 DNA: TGTGCCTGGAGCCGGGACACTTCCTACGAGCAGTACTTC; CDR3 protein: CAWSRDTSYEQYF
V gene: TRBV6-6; J gene: TRBJ1-3; D gene: .; clone size: .; CDR3 DNA: TGTGCCAGCAACCCGGGACACAACTCTGGAAACACCATATATTTT; CDR3 protein: CASNPGHNSGNTIYF
V gene: TRBV4-1; J gene: TRBJ2-7; D gene: TRBD2; clone size: .; CDR3 DNA: TGCGCCAGCAGCCAAGGGAGAGCGGGGGGGAATTTTACCTACGAGCAGTACTTC; CDR3 protein: CASSQGRAGGNFTYEQYF
V gene: TRBV7-9; J gene: TRBJ2-7; D gene: TRBD1; clone size: once; CDR3 DNA: TGTGCCAGCAGCTTAGAGGGGACAGTCCGCCCCGAGCAGTACTTC; CDR3 protein: CASSLEGTVRPEQYF
V gene: TRBV5-1; J gene: TRBJ1-1; D gene: .; clone size: few; CDR3 DNA: TGCGCCAGCAGCTCATACAGGGCGAACACTGAAGCTTTCTTT; CDR3 protein: CASSSYRANTEAFF
V gene: TRBV7-2; J gene: TRBJ2-3; D gene: .; clone size: .; CDR3 DNA: TGTGCCAGCAGCTTTCCTCAGGGTGTCACAGATACGCAGTATTTT; CDR3 protein: CASSFPQGVTDTQYF
V gene: TRBV6-5; J gene: TRBJ2-7; D gene: TRBD1; clone size: .; CDR3 DNA: TGTGCCAGCAGTTTACATGCCGGGACAGGATCCTACGAGCAGTACTTC; CDR3 protein: CASSLHAGTGSYEQYF
V gene: TRBV4-3; J gene: TRBJ1-6; D gene: .; clone size: once; CDR3 DNA: TGCGCCAGCAGCCAATCAGGGGCCTATAATTCACCCCTCCACTTT; CDR3 protein: CASSQSGAYNSPLHF
V gene: TRBV7-9; J gene: TRBJ2-7; D gene: TRBD1; clone size: few; CDR3 DNA: TGTGCCAGCAGCTTATCATACAGGGGATCCTACGAGCAGTACTTC; CDR3 protein: CASSLSYRGSYEQYF
V gene: TRBV27; J gene: TRBJ1-5; D gene: .; clone size: .; CDR3 DNA: TGTGCCAGCAGTAGAACAACAGGGATGGTCCATCAGCCCCAGCATTTT; CDR3 protein: CASSRTTGMVHQPQHF
V gene: TRBV5-5; J gene: TRBJ2-7; D gene: TRBD1; clone size: .; CDR3 DNA: TGTGCCAGCTGGGACAGGGGTACCTACGAGCAGTACTTC; CDR3 protein: CASWDRGTYEQYF
V gene: TRBV11-2; J gene: TRBJ1-1; D gene: .; clone size: .; CDR3 DNA: TGTGCCAGCTCCCCCGGGACACCCGGTCGCTTGATCGAAGCTTTCTTT; CDR3 protein: CASSPGTPGRLIEAFF
V gene: TRBV7-9; J gene: TRBJ1-1; D gene: .; clone size: few; CDR3 DNA: TGTGCCAGCAGCTTTGGACAGTATAACACTGAAGCTTTCTTT; CDR3 protein: CASSFGQYNTEAFF
V gene: TRBV6-4; J gene: TRBJ2-3; D gene: TRBD2; clone size: .; CDR3 DNA: TGTGCCAGCAGTGCGACTAGCGGGGGGGCAGATACGCAGTATTTT; CDR3 protein: CASSATSGGADTQYF
V gene: TRBV18; J gene: TRBJ1-6; D gene: TRBD1; clone size: .; CDR3 DNA: TGTGCCAGCTCCCCCCTACAGGGGGATTCACCCCTCCACTTT; CDR3 protein: CASSPLQGDSPLHF
V gene: TRBV4-3; J gene: TRBJ2-3; D gene: .; clone size: .; CDR3 DNA: TGCGCCAGCAGCCAGGGCGTCGGTACAGATACGCAGTATTTT; CDR3 protein: CASSQGVGTDTQYF
V gene: TRBV6-6; J gene: TRBJ2-7; D gene: TRBD1; clone size: once; CDR3 DNA: TGTGCCAGCACCTTAAACGGACAGGGGGGGGTCGAGCAGTACTTC; CDR3 protein: CASTLNGQGGVEQYF
V gene: TRBV6-4; J gene: TRBJ1-3; D gene: .; clone size: .; CDR3 DNA: TGTGCCAGCAGTGCGGGGGTTGGAAACACCATATATTTT; CDR3 protein: CASSAGVGNTIYF
V gene: TRBV6-6; J gene: TRBJ1-6; D gene: .; clone size: .; CDR3 DNA: TGTGCCAGCAGTTACTCAAAGGGGCATGGGTCACCCCTCCACTTT; CDR3 protein: CASSYSKGHGSPLHF
V gene: TRBV5-6; J gene: TRBJ1-2; D gene: .; clone size: .; CDR3 DNA: TGTGCCAGCAGCTGGGGGCTCGGTTTAGGCTACACCTTC; CDR3 protein: CASSWGLGLGYTF
V gene: TRBV12-3/TRBV12-4; J gene: TRBJ1-2; D gene: .; clone size: .; CDR3 DNA: TGTGCCAGCGTACGTAGACAGAACTATGGCTACACCTTC; CDR3 protein: CASVRRQNYGYTF
V gene: TRBV7-9; J gene: TRBJ2-7; D gene: TRBD1; clone size: .; CDR3 DNA: TGTGCCAGCAGCGTCGACAGGGGACACAGCTCCTACGAGCAGTACTTC; CDR3 protein: CASSVDRGHSSYEQYF